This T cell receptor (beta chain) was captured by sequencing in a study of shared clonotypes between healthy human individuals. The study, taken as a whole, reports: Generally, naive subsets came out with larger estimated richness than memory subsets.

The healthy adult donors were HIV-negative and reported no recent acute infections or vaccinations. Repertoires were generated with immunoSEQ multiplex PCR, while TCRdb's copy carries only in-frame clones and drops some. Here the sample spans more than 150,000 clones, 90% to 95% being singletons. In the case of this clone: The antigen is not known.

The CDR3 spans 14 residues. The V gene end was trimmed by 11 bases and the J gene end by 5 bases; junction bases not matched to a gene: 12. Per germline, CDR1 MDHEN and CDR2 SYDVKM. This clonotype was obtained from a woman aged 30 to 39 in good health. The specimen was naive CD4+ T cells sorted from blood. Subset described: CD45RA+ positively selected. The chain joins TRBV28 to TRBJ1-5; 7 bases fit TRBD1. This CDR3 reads CAVLSGQNYQPQHF. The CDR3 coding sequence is TGTGCCGTTTTATCGGGACAGAACTATCAGCCCCAGCATTTT.